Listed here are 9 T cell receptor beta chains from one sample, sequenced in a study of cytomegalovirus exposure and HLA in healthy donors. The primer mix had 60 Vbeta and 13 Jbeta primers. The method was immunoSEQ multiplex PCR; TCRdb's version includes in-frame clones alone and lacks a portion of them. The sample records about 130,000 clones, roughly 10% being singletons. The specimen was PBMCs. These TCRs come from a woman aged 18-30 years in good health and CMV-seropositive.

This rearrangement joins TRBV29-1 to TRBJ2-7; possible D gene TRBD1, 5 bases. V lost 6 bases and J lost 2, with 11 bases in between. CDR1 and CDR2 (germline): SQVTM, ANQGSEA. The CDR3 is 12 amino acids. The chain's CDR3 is CSVMTETYEQYF. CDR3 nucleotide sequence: TGCAGCGTCATGACAGAAACCTACGAGCAGTACTTC.

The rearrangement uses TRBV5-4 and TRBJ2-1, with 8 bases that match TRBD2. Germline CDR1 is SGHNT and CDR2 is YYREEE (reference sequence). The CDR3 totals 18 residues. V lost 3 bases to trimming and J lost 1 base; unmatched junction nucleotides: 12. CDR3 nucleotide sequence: TGTGCCAGCAGCTCGAGACAAGCGGGAGTGTCGTCCTACAATGAGCAGTTCTTC. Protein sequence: CASSSRQAGVSSYNEQFF.

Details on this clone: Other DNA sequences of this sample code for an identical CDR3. The CDR3: CASSLYEQYF. CDR3 nucleotide sequence: TGTGCCAGCAGTCTATACGAGCAGTACTTC. The chain has TRBV27 and TRBJ2-7; D gene uncertain. The germline gives CDR1 MNHEY, CDR2 SMNVEV (reference sequence). CDR3 length: 10 residues. Trimming shortened V by 5 bases and J by 4 bases, and 3 bases separated the two germline ends.

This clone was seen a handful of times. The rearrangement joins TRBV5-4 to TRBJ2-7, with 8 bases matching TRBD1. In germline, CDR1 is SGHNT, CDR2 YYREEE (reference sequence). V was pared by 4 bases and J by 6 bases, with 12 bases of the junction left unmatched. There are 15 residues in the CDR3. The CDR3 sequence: CASSPGTGLRPEQYF. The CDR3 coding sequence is TGTGCCAGCAGCCCGGGGACAGGCTTGAGGCCCGAGCAGTACTTC.

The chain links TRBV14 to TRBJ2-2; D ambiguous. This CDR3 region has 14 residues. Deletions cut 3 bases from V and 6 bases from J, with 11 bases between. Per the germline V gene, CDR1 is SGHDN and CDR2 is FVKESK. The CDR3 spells CASSQAGLPGELFF. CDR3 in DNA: TGTGCCAGCAGCCAGGCAGGCCTACCCGGGGAGCTGTTTTTT. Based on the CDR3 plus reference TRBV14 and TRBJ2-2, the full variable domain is EAGVTQFPSHSVIEKGQTVTLRCDPISGHDNLYWYRRVMGKEIKFLLHFVKESKQDESGMPNNRFLAERTGGTYSTLKVQPAELEDSGVYFCASSQAGLPGELFFGEGSRLTVL.

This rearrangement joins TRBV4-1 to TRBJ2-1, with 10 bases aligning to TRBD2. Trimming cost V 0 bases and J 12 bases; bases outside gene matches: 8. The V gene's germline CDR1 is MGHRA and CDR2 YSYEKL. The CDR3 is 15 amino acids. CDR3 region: CASSQEGSSGRVQFF. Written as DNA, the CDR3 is TGCGCCAGCAGCCAAGAGGGGTCTAGCGGGAGAGTGCAGTTCTTC.

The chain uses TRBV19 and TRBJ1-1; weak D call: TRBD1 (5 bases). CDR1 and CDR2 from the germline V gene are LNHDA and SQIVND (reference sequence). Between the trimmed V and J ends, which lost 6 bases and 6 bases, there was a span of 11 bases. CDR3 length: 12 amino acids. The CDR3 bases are TGTGCCAGTAGGACAGTTCTGGCTGAAGCTTTCTTT. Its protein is CASRTVLAEAFF.

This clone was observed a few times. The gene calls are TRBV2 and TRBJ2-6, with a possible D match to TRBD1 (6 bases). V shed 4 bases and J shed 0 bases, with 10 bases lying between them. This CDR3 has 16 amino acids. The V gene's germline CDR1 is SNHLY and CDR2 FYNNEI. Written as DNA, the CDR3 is TGTGCCAGCAGTGGCGAGGGGGTCTCTGGGGCCAACGTCCTGACTTTC. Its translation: CASSGEGVSGANVLTF.

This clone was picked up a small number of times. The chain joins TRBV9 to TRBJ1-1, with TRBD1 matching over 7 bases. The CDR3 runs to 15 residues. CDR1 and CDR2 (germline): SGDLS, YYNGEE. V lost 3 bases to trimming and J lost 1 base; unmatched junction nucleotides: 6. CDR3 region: CASSAGQYQNTEAFF. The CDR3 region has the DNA TGTGCCAGCAGCGCGGGACAGTATCAGAACACTGAAGCTTTCTTT.